The 8 T cell receptor beta chains reported below all come from one sample, sequenced in a study of PD-1 blockade in classical Hodgkin lymphoma. The repertoire was sequenced with immunoSEQ multiplex PCR; TCRdb's copy has only in-frame clones and lacks some. The sample consists of about 18,000 clones, 65% to 90% of them appearing once. After autologous stem cell transplantation all patients relapsed, and prior brentuximab vedotin exposure differed between cohorts. This sample comprised peripheral blood mononuclear cells (PBMCs), obtained at baseline. Receptor source: a human donor with classical Hodgkin lymphoma.

The V call is TRBV30, the J call TRBJ2-4, with a possible D match to TRBD1 (5 bases). Between the trimmed V and J ends, which lost 4 bases and 8 bases, there was a span of 15 bases. This CDR3 is 13 amino acids long. In germline, CDR1 is GTSNPN, CDR2 SVGIG (reference sequence). CDR3 nucleotide sequence: TGTGCCTGGAAACGGTCAGGGTGGGACATTCAGTACTTC. Its translation is CAWKRSGWDIQYF.

This CDR3 reads CASSLPETQYF. The CDR3 region has the DNA TGTGCCAGCAGCCTTCCGGAGACCCAGTACTTC. This chain joins TRBV14 and TRBJ2-5; D is uncertain. V dropped 4 bases and J dropped 5 bases, with 5 bases sitting between them. CDR3 size: 11 residues. Per germline, CDR1 SGHDN and CDR2 FVKESK.

The chain employs TRBV19 and TRBJ2-2; D might be TRBD1 or TRBD2, each matching 5 bases. Germline V CDR1 and CDR2: LNHDA, SQIVND (reference sequence). This CDR3 is built from 17 residues. The V and J ends lost 4 bases and 7 bases respectively, with 22 bases between them. The CDR3 is CASSTPSGTLPRGELFF. The CDR3 DNA is TGTGCCAGTAGTACCCCCTCCGGGACCCTCCCCCGCGGGGAGCTGTTTTTT. The full variable domain, in which reference TRBV19 and TRBJ2-2 provide the parts outside the CDR3, is DGGITQSPKYLFRKEGQNVTLSCEQNLNHDAMYWYRQDPGQGLRLIYYSQIVNDFQKGDIAEGYSVSREKKESFPLTVTSAQKNPTAFYLCASSTPSGTLPRGELFFGEGSRLTVL.

Written as DNA, the CDR3 is TGTGCCAGCAGCCCCGGAGGAATCATGAACACTGAAGCTTTCTTT. Translated: CASSPGGIMNTEAFF. This rearrangement joins TRBV9 to TRBJ1-1; D not resolved. V lost 4 bases and J lost 0, with 13 bases in between. The CDR3 length is 15 residues. The germline V gene has CDR1 SGDLS and CDR2 YYNGEE.

The genes are TRBV2 and TRBJ2-7; 7 bases fit TRBD1. CDR3 length equals 14 residues. Germline V lookup: CDR1 SNHLY, CDR2 FYNNEI. Trimming took 6 bases from V and 1 from J; bases not matched to a gene: 6. CDR3 nucleotides: TGTGCCAGCAGGGTACAGGGGCCGTCCTACGAGCAGTACTTC. Protein: CASRVQGPSYEQYF.

The CDR3 protein is CATGGGALETDTQYF. Written as DNA, the CDR3 is TGTGCCACGGGGGGGGGAGCGTTGGAAACGGATACGCAGTATTTT. The rearrangement joins TRBV10-3 to TRBJ2-3; 8 bases line up with TRBD2. CDR3 length equals 15 residues. Trimming at V came to 10 bases and at J to 6 bases, leaving 15 bases not matched to a gene. The germline V gene has CDR1 ENHRY and CDR2 SYGVKD.

The chain uses TRBV10-3 and TRBJ2-3, with 9 bases that match TRBD1. The CDR3 runs to 13 residues. V lost 9 bases, J lost 3 bases, and 4 bases stayed unmatched. Germline values: CDR1 ENHRY, CDR2 SYGVKD. The CDR3 DNA reads as TGTGCCATTGATGACAGGGGGACAGATACGCAGTATTTT. Protein product: CAIDDRGTDTQYF.

DNA for the CDR3: TGTGCCAGTAGTATAGATGAGGCGACCAGATCCCACAATGAGCAGTTCTTC. Encoded protein: CASSIDEATRSHNEQFF. The chain joins TRBV19 to TRBJ2-1; no definite D call. Deletions cut 0 bases from V and 5 bases from J, with 17 bases between. CDR3 length equals 17 residues. Germline assignment: CDR1 LNHDA and CDR2 SQIVND (reference sequence). Drawing the rest from reference TRBV19 and TRBJ2-1, the complete variable domain is DGGITQSPKYLFRKEGQNVTLSCEQNLNHDAMYWYRQDPGQGLRLIYYSQIVNDFQKGDIAEGYSVSREKKESFPLTVTSAQKNPTAFYLCASSIDEATRSHNEQFFGPGTRLTVL.